These T cell receptor beta chains were read from a single sample in a study. TCRdb called the 5' RACE reads again in MiXCR, with one record for every CDR3 protein. This sample has 40,000 to 55,000 distinct CDR3 sequences, with 20% to 25% found just once. Sequenced material: Tregs sorted from a lymph node. The receptor set was obtained from a female donor with breast cancer. Both conserved end residues are part of each CDR3. A D gene is named only where the DNA matches it firmly. A row's size may be missing; if present it is once, few, many or a size class.

CDR3 protein,CDR3 DNA,clone size,D gene,J gene,V gene
CASSPTSWTARNEKLFF,TGTGCCAGCAGCCCTACTTCTTGGACGGCCCGGAATGAAAAACTGTTTTTT,many,.,TRBJ1-4,TRBV6-2/TRBV6-3
CASSVVGSVRETQYF,TGTGCCAGCAGTGTGGTTGGGTCGGTTCGAGAGACCCAGTACTTC,many,.,TRBJ2-5,TRBV7-6
CASSSTVPDRGYEQYF,TGTGCCAGCAGCTCGACCGTCCCCGACAGGGGCTACGAGCAGTACTTC,few,TRBD1,TRBJ2-7,TRBV7-2
CASSPGDEQFF,TGTGCCAGCAGTCCAGGGGATGAGCAGTTCTTC,.,.,TRBJ2-1,TRBV6-5
CASGLEGAEAFF,TGTGCTAGTGGTTTAGAGGGGGCTGAAGCTTTCTTT,.,.,TRBJ1-1,TRBV12-5
CASSPGLMADTQYF,TGTGCCAGCTCACCGGGTCTGATGGCGGATACGCAGTATTTT,.,.,TRBJ2-3,TRBV18
CATSSLRGDAGELFF,TGTGCCACCAGCAGTCTCCGGGGAGATGCCGGGGAGCTGTTTTTT,.,.,TRBJ2-2,TRBV15
CASSPHMASERNNEQFF,TGCGCCAGCAGCCCCCATATGGCTAGCGAAAGAAACAATGAGCAGTTCTTC,once,.,TRBJ2-1,TRBV4-3
CASSPASRYDTQYF,TGTGCCAGCAGCCCAGCCTCTCGATACGATACGCAGTATTTT,few,.,TRBJ2-3,TRBV5-6
CASSTSDSTNERLFF,TGTGCCAGCAGCACATCAGACTCAACTAATGAAAGACTGTTTTTT,once,.,TRBJ1-4,TRBV7-9
CSVGSGGPYEQYF,TGCAGCGTTGGATCGGGGGGTCCCTACGAGCAGTACTTC,.,TRBD2,TRBJ2-7,TRBV29-1
CASSPSRGANVLTF,TGCGCCAGCAGCCCCTCGAGGGGGGCCAACGTCCTGACTTTC,few,.,TRBJ2-6,TRBV5-1
CASRPGHLSTGELFF,TGCGCCAGCAGACCGGGACACTTGAGCACCGGGGAGCTGTTTTTT,many,.,TRBJ2-2,TRBV5-1
CASSAGTGPYGYTF,TGTGCCAGCAGCGCCGGGACAGGTCCCTATGGCTACACCTTC,few,TRBD1,TRBJ1-2,TRBV9
CASSSSGGAYNEQFF,TGTGCCAGCAGTTCCTCGGGAGGGGCTTACAATGAGCAGTTCTTC,once,TRBD2,TRBJ2-1,TRBV6-2/TRBV6-3
CASSAEWSSYNEQFF,TGTGCCAGCAGCGCCGAATGGAGCTCCTACAATGAGCAGTTCTTC,.,.,TRBJ2-1,TRBV9
CASSLEALAGYNEQFF,TGCGCCAGCAGCTTGGAGGCCCTAGCGGGTTACAATGAGCAGTTCTTC,.,TRBD2,TRBJ2-1,TRBV5-1
CASSSGLATDTQYF,TGTGCCAGCAGTTCAGGACTAGCCACAGATACGCAGTATTTT,few,TRBD2,TRBJ2-3,TRBV6-2/TRBV6-3
CASSQDLGTTTYNEQFF,TGTGCCAGCAGCCAAGATCTCGGGACTACCACCTACAATGAGCAGTTCTTC,many,TRBD2,TRBJ2-1,TRBV4-2
CASSDTSRNTEAFF,TGTGCCAGCAGTGACACAAGCAGGAACACTGAAGCTTTCTTT,.,.,TRBJ1-1,TRBV6-1
CSAGARDKDTQYF,TGCAGCGCCGGGGCTAGAGATAAGGATACGCAGTATTTT,many,.,TRBJ2-3,TRBV29-1
CASSQELAGGAGELFF,TGCGCCAGCAGCCAAGAACTAGCGGGAGGGGCCGGGGAGCTGTTTTTT,.,TRBD2,TRBJ2-2,TRBV4-1
CATSVPVGLSYNEQFF,TGTGCCACCAGTGTCCCTGTAGGTTTGTCCTACAATGAGCAGTTCTTC,many,.,TRBJ2-1,TRBV24-1
CSARAGGGSETQYF,TGCAGTGCTAGAGCGGGAGGTGGGAGTGAGACCCAGTACTTC,many,TRBD2,TRBJ2-5,TRBV20-1
CATSKERATSEKLFF,TGTGCCACCAGCAAAGAAAGAGCAACTAGTGAAAAACTGTTTTTT,.,.,TRBJ1-4,TRBV15
CASSQHVLGEETQYF,TGCGCCAGCAGCCAACATGTACTAGGGGAAGAGACCCAGTACTTC,.,.,TRBJ2-5,TRBV4-1